This T cell receptor beta chain was sequenced in a study of blood T cell repertoires in COVID-19. The method was immunoSEQ multiplex PCR; TCRdb's version includes in-frame clones alone and lacks a portion of them. The sample consists of about 140,000 clones, approximately 81% of them appearing once. The CDR3 is 14 amino acids. The germline CDR1 and CDR2 sequences are MNHEY and SVGAGI. V gave up 6 bases and J gave up 6 bases; unmatched junction bases: 6. This clone was detected only a few times. The rearrangement links TRBV6-5 to TRBJ2-2, with 8 bases fitting TRBD1. The TCR sequence derives from a man in his forties with acute COVID-19. Sequencing used PBMCs or T cells enriched from blood (not recorded which). CDR3 amino acids: CASRMDREAGELFF. The DNA for the CDR3 is TGTGCCAGCAGGATGGACAGGGAGGCCGGGGAGCTGTTTTTT.